The 21 T cell receptor beta chains below were found in one sample sequenced in a study of blood T cell repertoires in COVID-19. The table came from immunoSEQ multiplex PCR; TCRdb's copy has only in-frame clones and leaves some out. The repertoire includes a few hundred thousand clones, approximately 91% of them detected once, and roughly 0.86% sits in the top ten. The specimen sequenced was PBMCs or T cells enriched from blood (not recorded which). These receptors came from a middle-aged woman who had been exposed to COVID-19.

This chain uses TRBV5-4 with TRBJ1-1; D perhaps matches TRBD1 (5 bases). V lost 0 bases and J lost 8, with 17 bases in between. Germline V lookup: CDR1 SGHNT, CDR2 YYREEE (reference sequence). This CDR3 spans 15 amino acids. In DNA, the CDR3 is TGTGCCAGCAGCTTGGCGGGGGGGGTCAGCGTAGAAGCTTTCTTT. Its protein is CASSLAGGVSVEAFF.

This clone has only a few counts. This chain joins TRBV13 and TRBJ2-7; tentative D call: TRBD1 (8 bases). V was pared by 6 bases and J by 6 bases, with 18 bases between. This CDR3 comprises 14 residues. Germline CDR1 is PRHDT and CDR2 is FYEKMQ (reference sequence). This CDR3 is CASRGGGQAPEQYF. CDR3 nucleotide sequence: TGTGCCAGCAGGGGAGGGGGACAGGCACCCGAGCAGTACTTC.

The rearrangement joins TRBV19 to TRBJ1-4; TRBD1 aligns across 7 bases. The CDR3 consists of 14 residues. CDR1 and CDR2 (germline): LNHDA, SQIVND (reference sequence). The ends lost 1 base at V and 11 bases at J; junction bases unmatched: 7. The CDR3 loop is CASSIVTGELKLFF. As DNA, the CDR3 is TGTGCCAGTAGTATAGTAACAGGGGAGCTGAAACTGTTTTTT. Looking up the rest from reference TRBV19 and TRBJ1-4 gives the full variable domain: DGGITQSPKYLFRKEGQNVTLSCEQNLNHDAMYWYRQDPGQGLRLIYYSQIVNDFQKGDIAEGYSVSREKKESFPLTVTSAQKNPTAFYLCASSIVTGELKLFFGSGTQLSVL.

This chain links TRBV5-1 with TRBJ2-7, with 7 bases aligning to TRBD1. Germline V gene sequence: CDR1 SGHRS, CDR2 YFSETQ. The CDR3 spans 14 residues. V was clipped by 0 bases and J by 4 bases; unmatched bases: 4. The CDR3 protein is CASSLEDREYEQYF. Here the CDR3 DNA reads TGCGCCAGCAGCTTGGAAGACAGGGAATACGAGCAGTACTTC.

The gene calls are TRBV7-9 and TRBJ2-2; D is unclear. Per germline, CDR1 SEHNR and CDR2 FQNEAQ (reference sequence). This CDR3 has 11 amino acids. V was pared by 9 bases and J by 6 bases, with 8 bases between. CDR3 protein: CASSLPGELFF. The DNA of the CDR3 is TGTGCCAGTTCCCTCCCCGGGGAGCTGTTTTTT. The full variable domain, completed using reference TRBV7-9 and TRBJ2-2, is DTGVSQNPRHKITKRGQNVTFRCDPISEHNRLYWYRQTLGQGPEFLTYFQNEAQLEKSRLLSDRFSAERPKGSFSTLEIQRTEQGDSAMYLCASSLPGELFFGEGSRLTVL.

The chain has TRBV14 and TRBJ1-1; tentative D call: TRBD1 (6 bases). There are 13 residues in the CDR3. The germline gives CDR1 SGHDN, CDR2 FVKESK. The germline V and J ends were trimmed by 9 bases and 5 bases, with 16 bases remaining between them. CDR3 sequence reads: CASSQGLGTEAFF. For the CDR3, the DNA is TGTGCCAGTTCACAGGGTCTGGGGACTGAAGCTTTCTTT.

The chain combines TRBV2 with TRBJ2-3, with TRBD2 identical over 8 bases. Germline V gene sequence: CDR1 SNHLY, CDR2 FYNNEI. The CDR3 has 15 residues. With V trimmed by 3 bases and J by 4 bases, 6 bases remained unmatched. The CDR3 sequence is CASSEAGGWADTQYF. DNA of the CDR3: TGTGCCAGCAGTGAGGCGGGGGGCTGGGCAGATACGCAGTATTTT.

The chain links TRBV19 to TRBJ2-1; D uncertain. Germline-derived CDR1 and CDR2 are LNHDA and SQIVND (reference sequence). This CDR3 spans 16 amino acids. The ends were cut back, 5 bases at V and 0 bases at J, with 14 bases in the middle. The CDR3 reads CASSDQPESSYNEQFF. CDR3 nucleotides: TGTGCCAGTAGTGACCAGCCGGAGAGCTCCTACAATGAGCAGTTCTTC.

The V gene is TRBV12-3 or TRBV12-4, the J gene TRBJ1-2; 7 bases fit TRBD1. V was clipped by 6 bases and J by 8 bases; unmatched bases: 9. CDR3 length: 13 amino acids. The CDR3 nucleotides are TGTGCCAGCAGGGTACAGGGGTGGGAGGGCTACACCTTC. Its translation is CASRVQGWEGYTF.

The V call is TRBV24-1, the J call TRBJ2-2; 7 bases map to TRBD1. The CDR3 has 15 residues. V shed 6 bases and J 5 bases; nucleotides not matched to a gene: 8. The germline gives CDR1 KGHDR, CDR2 SFDVKD. In DNA form, the CDR3 reads TGTGCCACCAGTTTCTCGACAGGGAAGACCGGGGAGCTGTTTTTT. As protein: CATSFSTGKTGELFF.

The chain joins TRBV6-1 to TRBJ1-5; D uncertain. The V and J ends lost 3 bases and 7 bases respectively, with 16 bases between them. CDR3 length: 15 residues. CDR1 is MNHNS and CDR2 is SASEGT in the germline V gene. In nucleotides, the CDR3 is TGTGCCAGCAGTGATCCGGGAAGGAGATGGCAGCCCCAGCATTTT. Translation: CASSDPGRRWQPQHF.

The J gene is TRBJ2-2, the V gene TRBV5-1, with D possibly matching TRBD1 (6 bases). The V gene's germline CDR1 is SGHRS and CDR2 YFSETQ. V dropped 2 bases and J dropped 3 bases, with 11 bases sitting between them. The CDR3 spans 15 residues. CDR3 DNA: TGCGCCAGCAGCTTTTCAGGGGTGGACACCGGGGAGCTGTTTTTT. This sequence encodes CASSFSGVDTGELFF. Variable domain in full (rest from reference TRBV5-1 and TRBJ2-2): KAGVTQTPRYLIKTRGQQVTLSCSPISGHRSVSWYQQTPGQGLQFLFEYFSETQRNKGNFPGRFSGRQFSNSRSEMNVSTLELGDSALYLCASSFSGVDTGELFFGEGSRLTVL.

The gene calls are TRBV10-1 and TRBJ1-2, with a weak D call TRBD1 (6 bases). The CDR3 spans 14 residues. CDR1 is WNHNN and CDR2 is SYGVQD in the germline V gene (reference sequence). V gave up 0 bases and J gave up 8 bases, with 13 bases separating them. In nucleotides, the CDR3 is TGCGCCAGCAGTGAGTCGGGAACAGGGTACGGCTACACCTTC. Protein: CASSESGTGYGYTF.

The chain combines TRBV6-4 with TRBJ2-2; D may be TRBD1 (6 bases). This CDR3 contains 15 residues. Trimming took off 6 bases at V and 4 bases at J, with 15 bases between the two ends. Per the germline V gene, CDR1 is MRHNA and CDR2 is SNTAGT. CDR3 DNA: TGTGCCAGCAGCAGACAGGCCCTGGGCACCGGGGAGCTGTTTTTT. Translation gives CASSRQALGTGELFF.

J is TRBJ1-6 and V is TRBV5-6, with D possibly being TRBD1 (5 bases). The CDR3 is made up of 14 amino acids. Trimming took off 1 base at V and 8 bases at J, with 10 bases between the two ends. Germline CDR1 reads SGHDT; CDR2 reads YYEEEE. CDR3 in amino acids: CASSLQGVDSPLHF. Here the CDR3 DNA reads TGTGCCAGCAGCTTGCAGGGTGTCGATTCACCCCTCCACTTT. Drawing the rest from reference TRBV5-6 and TRBJ1-6, the complete variable domain is DAGVTQSPTHLIKTRGQQVTLRCSPKSGHDTVSWYQQALGQGPQFIFQYYEEEERQRGNFPDRFSGHQFPNYSSELNVNALLLGDSALYLCASSLQGVDSPLHFGNGTRLTVT.

This chain uses TRBV9 with TRBJ1-1, with 7 bases that match TRBD1. CDR1 and CDR2 from the germline V gene are SGDLS and YYNGEE. The CDR3 is made up of 14 amino acids. V shed 3 bases and J 4 bases; nucleotides not matched to a gene: 6. The CDR3 sequence is CASSATGVGTEAFF. The DNA of the CDR3 is TGTGCCAGCAGCGCTACAGGGGTAGGCACTGAAGCTTTCTTT.

On this clone itself: It may be a read error: a sequence one base away is much more abundant. Other DNA sequences in this specimen translate into the identical CDR3. V usage is TRBV12-3 or TRBV12-4 and J usage is TRBJ1-2; a possible D gene is TRBD1 (6 bases). CDR3 length equals 12 residues. The V end was cut by 3 bases, the J end by 5 bases, with 7 bases between. The CDR3 loop reads CASSFQGYGYTF. In DNA, the CDR3 is TGTGCCAGCAGTTTTCAGGGGTATGGCTACACCTTC.

V and J are TRBV27 and TRBJ2-2, with D perhaps matching TRBD2 (6 bases). The V gene lost 3 bases and the J gene lost 5 bases, with 13 bases spanning the gap. Per germline, CDR1 MNHEY and CDR2 SMNVEV (reference sequence). This CDR3 has 15 amino acids. CDR3 sequence (DNA): TGTGCCAGCAGTTTGTGGGGGGATAATACCGGGGAGCTGTTTTTT. Translation gives CASSLWGDNTGELFF.

The chain is built from TRBV9 and TRBJ2-1; 9 nucleotides agree with TRBD2. The V gene's germline CDR1 is SGDLS and CDR2 YYNGEE. J lost 0 bases, V lost 0 bases, and 13 bases had no gene match. The CDR3 has 20 residues. The CDR3 here is CASSVDGASGTPSSYNEQFF. CDR3 nucleotides: TGTGCCAGCAGCGTAGATGGGGCTAGCGGGACTCCGAGCTCCTACAATGAGCAGTTCTTC.

V is TRBV27 and J is TRBJ2-1, with D possibly TRBD2 on 7 matching bases. V lost 1 base and J 16 bases, leaving 17 bases between the germline ends. From germline, CDR1 is MNHEY and CDR2 SMNVEV (reference sequence). The CDR3 has 13 amino acids. The CDR3 DNA reads as TGTGCCAGCAGTTTATGGGGGGGCGCGAGGTATTTCTTC. As protein: CASSLWGGARYFF.

This rearrangement joins TRBV5-1 to TRBJ1-6; D call uncertain. The CDR3 spans 16 residues. Germline CDR1 is SGHRS and CDR2 is YFSETQ. Trimming took off 6 bases at V and 7 bases at J, with 20 bases between the two ends. CDR3 in amino acids: CASTLQLQKINSPLHF. In DNA, the CDR3 is TGCGCCAGCACCCTACAATTACAGAAAATCAATTCACCCCTCCACTTT.